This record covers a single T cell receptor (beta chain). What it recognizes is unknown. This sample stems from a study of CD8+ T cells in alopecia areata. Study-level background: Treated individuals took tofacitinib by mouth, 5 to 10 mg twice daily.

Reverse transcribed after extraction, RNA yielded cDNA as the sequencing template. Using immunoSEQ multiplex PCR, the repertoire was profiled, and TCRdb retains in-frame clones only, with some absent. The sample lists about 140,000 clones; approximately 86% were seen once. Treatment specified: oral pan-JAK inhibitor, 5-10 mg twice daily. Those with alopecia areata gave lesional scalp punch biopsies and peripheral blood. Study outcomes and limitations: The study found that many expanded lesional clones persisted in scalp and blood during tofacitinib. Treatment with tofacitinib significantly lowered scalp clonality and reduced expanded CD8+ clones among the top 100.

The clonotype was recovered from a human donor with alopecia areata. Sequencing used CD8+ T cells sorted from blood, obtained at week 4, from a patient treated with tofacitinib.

CDR3 residues: CSVFQAYEQYF. The CDR3 DNA follows: TGCAGCGTTTTTCAAGCCTACGAGCAGTACTTC. The chain uses TRBV29-1 and TRBJ2-7, with D hard to call. Trimming cost V 5 bases and J 2 bases, with 7 bases left between them. The CDR3 has 11 residues. Germline CDR1 and CDR2: SQVTM and ANQGSEA.